Below, one T cell receptor (beta chain) is given with its context. This entry is derived from a study of human thymus T cells. Germline V gene sequence: CDR1 MNHEY, CDR2 SMNVEV (reference sequence). J gave up 2 bases and V 7 bases, and 9 bases lay outside the gene matches. The CDR3 consists of 15 residues. Thymic tissue was derived from resections collected during corrective heart surgery. Healthy Finnish infants undergoing corrective surgery for congenital heart defects were used as donors. TCRdb's copy holds only in-frame clones and misses some; the assay was immunoSEQ multiplex PCR. The table records some 72,000 clones, around 96% of them present only once.

The sequence was obtained from a boy less than two years old with a congenital heart defect but otherwise immunologically healthy. The gene calls are TRBV27 and TRBJ2-3, with 7 bases fitting TRBD2. The sequenced sample consisted of thymus tissue. This CDR3 is CASTYGGGFTDTQYF. In DNA, the CDR3 is TGTGCCAGCACCTACGGGGGAGGGTTCACAGATACGCAGTATTTT.